This TCR beta chain was identified during a study of esophageal squamous cell carcinoma tumors listed by TCRdb under 2021. A note on the overall study: Using principal component analysis combined with K-means clustering of immunohistochemical values for T-cell and checkpoint markers, the researchers divided patients into immuno relation high and low groups. Across the 10 to 11 cases, around 1,600,000 TCRalpha and some 1.3 million TCRbeta total reads were obtained, of which roughly 32,000 and 35,000 were unique. The purpose of the study was to evaluate TCR repertoire diversity and shared TCR repertoires of T cells in the tumor environment of esophageal squamous cell carcinoma. In Japan, 50 to 55 patients with esophageal squamous cell carcinoma who were treated surgically made up the wider cohort, which included some 20 high and roughly 32 low immuno relation cases. TCR sequencing covered about 10 patients: five randomly selected high immuno relation cases and five background-matched low immuno relation cases. Overall study outcomes, separate from this receptor: A single dominant TCRalpha VJ recombination with apparently reduced TCRalpha diversity was observed in three of the 10 cases. Since the TCRalpha and TCRbeta chains were sequenced separately, neither the chain pairing nor the recognized antigens could be determined. TCR repertoire analysis included only a few cases, and CDR3 clonotype-level investigation was not performed. Given the large variation in the TCRalphabeta repertoire, shared V|J recombination candidates may have been selected by chance. The high immuno relation group had higher significant repertoire counts, although the two groups did not differ in total TCR repertoire counts. Around 29 TRAV|TRAJ and about 20 TRBV|TRBJ combinations appeared shared among high immuno relation cases, including TRAV13-1|TRAJ22 and TRBV7-9|TRBJ2-7.

The library was generated by 5' RACE. PCR with KAPA HiFi used TCRalpha or TCRbeta constant-region primers plus a P20EA primer, followed by nested second PCR with CA2 or CB2. Amplification of TCR genes was performed by unbiased adaptor ligation RT-PCR, in which reverse transcription was carried out with Superscript III and a polyT18-containing BSL-18E primer. Following second-strand synthesis and blunting, the P10EA/P20EA adaptor was ligated to the 5' end of the cDNA, and NotI digestion was then performed. The first and second PCRs ran approximately 21 cycles of 98°C for 20 s, 65°C for 30 s and 72°C for 1 min. Amplicons were indexed with the Nextera XT Index kit v2 Set A, pooled equimolarly and quantified on a Qubit 2.0 Fluorometer. Sequencing was carried out on the Illumina MiSeq platform with 2x300 bp paired-end reads. The source study handled its data this way. Using Repertoire Genesis software ver.1.0, reads were assigned to V and J genes based on the highest identity to IMGT reference sequences. CDR3 was defined as the region from Cys104 to Phe118 plus Gly119 and was translated, and unique sequence reads were defined as those with distinct V, J and CDR3 amino acids. Shared V|J combinations were chosen if significant in both a Fisher's exact test in edgeR and a Mann Whitney U test. After singletons were removed and 500 repertoire combinations were bootstrapped, the repertoire dissimilarity index was calculated using the R rdi package. TCRdb reworked the public reads: Q25 trimming with fastp, MiXCR clone assembly, productive beta chains retained. Rows with a matching CDR3 protein are joined into one entry that keeps the most common DNA and genes. The V and J calls follow TCRdb's processing rather than the paper's. This sample is represented by a few thousand distinct CDR3 sequences; under 25% of them were singletons. Roughly 30% of the sample is taken by the ten largest.

Patients who had received neoadjuvant chemotherapy or for whom clinical information was lacking were excluded from enrollment. The TCR-sequenced cases shown were male, and subtotal esophagectomy with 2- or 3-field lymphadenectomy was performed in the TCR-sequenced cases shown. RNA was isolated from bulk tumor tissue sections using a Qiagen AllPrep kit, and no T-cell sorting was performed. Small sections of surgically resected tumor tissue were stored in RNAlater reagent at -80°C until RNA extraction. The CDR3 starts with the cysteine, ends with the phenylalanine, and has 15 residues. The entry retains the CDR3 DNA only, 45 bases that are in frame from base 1. Trimming accounts for 0 bases at V and 3 bases at J, while the number of junction bases matched to no gene is 2. The germline V gene encodes CDR1 SGHAT and CDR2 FQNNGV. As concerns this clonotype: Its target antigen remains unknown. No base qualities exist here, and no much larger clone lies one base off it.

The chain is made from TRBV11-2 and TRBJ2-3; TRBD2 lines up with 8 middle nucleotides. The TCR was taken from a man between 50 and 79 years old with esophageal squamous cell carcinoma. Sequencing was done on a sample of tumor tissue. The bases are TGTGCCAGCAGCTTAGACGGGAGGGGAACAGATACGCAGTATTTT. Its amino acids are CASSLDGRGTDTQYF. Extended through the reference TRBV11-2 and TRBJ2-3 proteins, this CDR3 yields the full variable domain: EAGVAQSPRYKIIEKRQSVAFWCNPISGHATLYWYQQILGQGPKLLIQFQNNGVVDDSQLPKDRFSAERLKGVDSTLKIQPAKLEDSAVYLCASSLDGRGTDTQYFGPGTRLTVL.